These 7 T cell receptor beta chains were sequenced from one sample in a study of cytotoxic CD8 clonotypes in ibrutinib-treated CLL. The data were produced by immunoSEQ multiplex PCR, yet TCRdb's version contains in-frame clones alone and is incomplete. The sample has roughly 250,000 clones, around three quarters seen once. The material was PBMCs, obtained after 24 months of ibrutinib treatment. The receptors here all came from a human donor with chronic lymphocytic leukemia.

The chain combines TRBV6-5 with TRBJ1-1; no clear D gene. The ends were cut back, 8 bases at V and 4 bases at J, with 8 bases in the middle. Germline CDR1 and CDR2: MNHEY and SVGAGI. CDR3 length equals 11 residues. The CDR3 spells CASRVGTEAFF. CDR3 nucleotides: TGTGCCAGCCGGGTGGGCACTGAAGCTTTCTTT.

The gene calls are TRBV5-1 and TRBJ2-3; 7 bases agree with TRBD2. Germline lookup yields CDR1 SGHRS and CDR2 YFSETQ. V shed 6 bases and J 4 bases; nucleotides not matched to a gene: 2. The CDR3 runs to 12 residues. The DNA of the CDR3 is TGCGCCAGCAATCTAGCGGCAGATACGCAGTATTTT. Translated, it gives CASNLAADTQYF.

DNA for the CDR3: TGCGCCAGCAGCGCCCTCGGAAATGAGCAGTTCTTC. Translated, it gives CASSALGNEQFF. This chain uses TRBV5-1 with TRBJ2-1; no clear D. V was clipped by 4 bases and J by 7 bases, with 9 bases between them. The CDR3 spans 12 residues. From germline, CDR1 is SGHRS and CDR2 YFSETQ.

This chain links TRBV9 with TRBJ1-1; D is ambiguous. This CDR3 region has 13 residues. Germline values: CDR1 SGDLS, CDR2 YYNGEE. Trimming shortened V by 1 base and J by 4 bases, and 8 bases separated the two germline ends. The CDR3 reads CASSVHVGTEAFF. DNA for the CDR3: TGTGCCAGCAGCGTACACGTCGGCACTGAAGCTTTCTTT.

The rearrangement joins TRBV9 to TRBJ2-7; TRBD2 matches at 8 bases. V shed 4 bases and J 0 bases; nucleotides not matched to a gene: 6. Germline V gene sequence: CDR1 SGDLS, CDR2 YYNGEE. This CDR3 is built from 15 residues. For the CDR3, the DNA is TGTGCCAGCAGCCCGACCAGCGGGAGCTCCTACGAGCAGTACTTC. It codes for CASSPTSGSSYEQYF.

The chain is built from TRBV5-5 and TRBJ2-2; D is unresolved. The CDR3 is 14 amino acids. Germline assignment: CDR1 SGHKS and CDR2 YYEKEE (reference sequence). The V end lost 2 bases, the J end lost 4 bases, and 9 bases lay between the germline ends. This CDR3 is CASSFARITGELFF. The CDR3 DNA follows: TGTGCCAGCAGCTTCGCTCGAATCACCGGGGAGCTGTTTTTT.

The rearrangement joins TRBV7-8 to TRBJ1-5; D is perhaps TRBD1 (5 bases). Looked up from germline, CDR1 is SGHVS and CDR2 is FQNEAQ. Trimming removed 5 bases at V and 0 bases at J, with 14 bases between. This CDR3 region has 16 residues. CDR3 sequence (DNA): TGTGCCAGCAGCCCACGGGGGATTTATAGCAATCAGCCCCAGCATTTT. Protein sequence: CASSPRGIYSNQPQHF.